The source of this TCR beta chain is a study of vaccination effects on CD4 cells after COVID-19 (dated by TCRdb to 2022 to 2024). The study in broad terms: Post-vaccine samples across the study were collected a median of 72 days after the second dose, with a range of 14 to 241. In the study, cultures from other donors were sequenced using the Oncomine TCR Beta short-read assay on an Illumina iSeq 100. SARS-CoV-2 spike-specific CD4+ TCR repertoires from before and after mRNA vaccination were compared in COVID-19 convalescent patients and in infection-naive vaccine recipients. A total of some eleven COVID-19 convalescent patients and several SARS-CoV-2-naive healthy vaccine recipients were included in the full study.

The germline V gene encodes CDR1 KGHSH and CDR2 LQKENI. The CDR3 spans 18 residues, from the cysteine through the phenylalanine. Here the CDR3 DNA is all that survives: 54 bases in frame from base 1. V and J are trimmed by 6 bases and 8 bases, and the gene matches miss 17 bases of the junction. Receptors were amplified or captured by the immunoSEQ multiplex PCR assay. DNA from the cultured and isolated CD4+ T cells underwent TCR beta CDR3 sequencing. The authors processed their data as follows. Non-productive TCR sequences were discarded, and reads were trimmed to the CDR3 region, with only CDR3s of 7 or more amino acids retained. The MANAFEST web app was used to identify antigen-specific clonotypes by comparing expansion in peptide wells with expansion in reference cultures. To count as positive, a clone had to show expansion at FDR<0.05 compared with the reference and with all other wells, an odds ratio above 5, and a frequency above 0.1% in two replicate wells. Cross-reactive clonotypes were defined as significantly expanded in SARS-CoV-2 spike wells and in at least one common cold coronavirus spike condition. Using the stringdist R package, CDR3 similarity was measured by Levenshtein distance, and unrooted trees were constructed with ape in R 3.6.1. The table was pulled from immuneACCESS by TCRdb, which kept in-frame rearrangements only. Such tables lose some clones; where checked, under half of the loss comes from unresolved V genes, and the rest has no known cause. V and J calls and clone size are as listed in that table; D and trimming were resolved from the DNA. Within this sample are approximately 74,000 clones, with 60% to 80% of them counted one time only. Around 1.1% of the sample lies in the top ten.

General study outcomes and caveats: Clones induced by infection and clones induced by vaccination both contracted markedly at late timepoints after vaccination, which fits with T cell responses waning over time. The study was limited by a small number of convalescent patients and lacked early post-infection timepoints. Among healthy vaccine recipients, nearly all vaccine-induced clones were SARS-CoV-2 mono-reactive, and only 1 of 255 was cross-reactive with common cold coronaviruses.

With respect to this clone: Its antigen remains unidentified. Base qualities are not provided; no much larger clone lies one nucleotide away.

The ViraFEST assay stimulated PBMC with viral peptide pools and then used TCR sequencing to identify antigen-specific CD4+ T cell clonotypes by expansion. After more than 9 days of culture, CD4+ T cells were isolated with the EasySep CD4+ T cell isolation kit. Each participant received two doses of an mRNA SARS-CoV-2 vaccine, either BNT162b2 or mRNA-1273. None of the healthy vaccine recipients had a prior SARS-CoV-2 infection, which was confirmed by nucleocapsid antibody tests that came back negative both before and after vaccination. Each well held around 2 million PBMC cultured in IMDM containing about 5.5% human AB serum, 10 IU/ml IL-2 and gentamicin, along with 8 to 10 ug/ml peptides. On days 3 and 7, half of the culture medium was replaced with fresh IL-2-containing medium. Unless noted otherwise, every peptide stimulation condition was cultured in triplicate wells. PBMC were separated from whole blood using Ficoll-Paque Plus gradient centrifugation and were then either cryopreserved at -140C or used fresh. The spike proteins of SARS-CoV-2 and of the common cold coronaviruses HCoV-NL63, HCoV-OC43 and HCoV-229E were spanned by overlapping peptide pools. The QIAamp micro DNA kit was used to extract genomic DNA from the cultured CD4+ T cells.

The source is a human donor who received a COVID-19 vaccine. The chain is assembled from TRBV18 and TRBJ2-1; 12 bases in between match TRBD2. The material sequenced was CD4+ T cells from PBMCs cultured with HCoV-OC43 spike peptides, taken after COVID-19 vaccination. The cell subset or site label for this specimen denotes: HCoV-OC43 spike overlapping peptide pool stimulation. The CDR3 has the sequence CASSPKIITSGGLDEQFF. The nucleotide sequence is TGTGCCAGCTCCCCGAAAATTATAACTAGCGGGGGGTTGGATGAGCAGTTCTTC. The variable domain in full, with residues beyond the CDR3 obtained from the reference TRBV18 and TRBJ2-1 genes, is NAGVMQNPRHLVRRRGQEARLRCSPMKGHSHVYWYRQLPEEGLKFMVYLQKENIIDESGMPKERFSAEFPKEGPSILRIQQVVRGDSAAYFCASSPKIITSGGLDEQFFGPGTRLTVL.